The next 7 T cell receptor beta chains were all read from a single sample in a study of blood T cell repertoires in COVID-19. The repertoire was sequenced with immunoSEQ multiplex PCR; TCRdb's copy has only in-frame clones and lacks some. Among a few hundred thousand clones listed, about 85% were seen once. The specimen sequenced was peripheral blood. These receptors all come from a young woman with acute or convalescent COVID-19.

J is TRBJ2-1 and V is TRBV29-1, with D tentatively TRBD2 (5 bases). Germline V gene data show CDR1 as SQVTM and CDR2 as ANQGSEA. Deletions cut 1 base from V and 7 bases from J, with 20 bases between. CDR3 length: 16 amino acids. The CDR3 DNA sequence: TGCAGCGTTGAAGTTGACCCCCGGGAAACGTGGAATGAGCAGTTCTTC. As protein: CSVEVDPRETWNEQFF.

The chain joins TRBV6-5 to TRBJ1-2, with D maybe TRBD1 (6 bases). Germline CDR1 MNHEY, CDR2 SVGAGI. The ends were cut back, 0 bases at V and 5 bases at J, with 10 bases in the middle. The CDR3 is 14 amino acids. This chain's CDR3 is CASSYSDSQYGYTF. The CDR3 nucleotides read TGTGCCAGCAGTTACTCGGACAGCCAGTATGGCTACACCTTC.

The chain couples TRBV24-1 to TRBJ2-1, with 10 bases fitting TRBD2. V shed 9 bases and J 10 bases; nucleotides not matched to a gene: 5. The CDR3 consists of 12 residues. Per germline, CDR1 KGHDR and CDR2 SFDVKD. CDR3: CATGLAGDEQFF. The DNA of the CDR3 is TGTGCCACCGGGCTAGCGGGGGACGAGCAGTTCTTC.

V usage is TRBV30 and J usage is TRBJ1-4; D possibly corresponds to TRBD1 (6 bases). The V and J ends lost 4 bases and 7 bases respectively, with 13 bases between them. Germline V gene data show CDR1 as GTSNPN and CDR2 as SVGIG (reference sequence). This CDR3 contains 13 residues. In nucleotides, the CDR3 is TGTGCCTGGAAGGAACAGGGATGTGAAAAACTGTTTTTT. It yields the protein CAWKEQGCEKLFF.

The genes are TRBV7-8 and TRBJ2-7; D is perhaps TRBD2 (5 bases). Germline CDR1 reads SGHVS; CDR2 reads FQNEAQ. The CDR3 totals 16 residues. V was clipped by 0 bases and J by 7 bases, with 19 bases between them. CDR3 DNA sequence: TGTGCCAGCAGCTTAGCCCACGAGGGTATGAGGGTGGAGCAGTACTTC. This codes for CASSLAHEGMRVEQYF.

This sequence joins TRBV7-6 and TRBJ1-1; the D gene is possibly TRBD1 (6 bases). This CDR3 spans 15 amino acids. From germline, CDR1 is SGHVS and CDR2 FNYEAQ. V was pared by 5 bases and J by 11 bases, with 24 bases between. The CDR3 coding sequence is TGTGCCAGCAGCCCAGGGGTGGCCAGGCCGTCCGAGGCTTTCTTT. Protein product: CASSPGVARPSEAFF.

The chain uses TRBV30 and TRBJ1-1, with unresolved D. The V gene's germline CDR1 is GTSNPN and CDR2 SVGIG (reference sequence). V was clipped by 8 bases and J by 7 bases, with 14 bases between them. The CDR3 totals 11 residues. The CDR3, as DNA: TGTGCCACGAATACGGAGGGTGAAGCTTTCTTT. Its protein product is CATNTEGEAFF. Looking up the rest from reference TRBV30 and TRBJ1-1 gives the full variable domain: SQTIHQWPATLVQPVGSPLSLECTVEGTSNPNLYWYRQAAGRGLQLLFYSVGIGQISSEVPQNLSASRPQDRQFILSSKKLLLSDSGFYLCATNTEGEAFFGQGTRLTVV.